The T cell receptor beta chain under discussion was sequenced for a study of T cell responses to AZD1222 COVID-19 vaccine. This table comes from immunoSEQ multiplex PCR, and its TCRdb copy is limited to in-frame clones, with some not included. The sample yields around 130,000 clones, about 89% seen once. The CDR3 has 11 residues. Between the trimmed V and J ends, which lost 7 bases and 4 bases, there was a span of 10 bases. CDR1 and CDR2 (germline): GTSNPN, SVGIG (reference sequence). The sample in question was peripheral blood, obtained on day 0 of AZD1222 vaccination. The J gene is TRBJ1-2, the V gene TRBV30, with D maybe TRBD1 (6 bases). The source is an adult in good health. As DNA, the CDR3 is TGTGCCTCGGGGGACACCTATGGCTACACCTTC. Translated: CASGDTYGYTF.